This TCR beta chain is drawn from a study of T cell responses to AZD1222 COVID-19 vaccine. Whole-study context: Second-dose timings of about 4 or about 12 weeks were pooled.

Remarks on this clone: Its antigen is currently unknown.

Here immunoSEQ multiplex PCR was the method, and the copy in TCRdb shows in-frame clones only, minus some. In the table there are 150,000 to 200,000 clones, almost 95% of which are singletons. The CDR3 has 17 amino acids. J was trimmed by 6 bases and V by 0 bases; bases with no gene match: 12. The germline V gene has CDR1 LGHDT and CDR2 YNNKEL (reference sequence). Broader study findings: The study sampled repertoires only after the peak T cell response. In a largely white British group with more females than males, clonal diversity was possibly underestimated.

This TCR derives from an adult in good health. This specimen consisted of peripheral blood, obtained on day 0 of AZD1222 vaccination. V is TRBV3-1 (or the pseudogene TRBV3-2) and J is TRBJ2-7; 9 positions match TRBD1. The CDR3 nucleotides read TGTGCCAGCAGCCAAGAGTGGTCGGAGGACAGGGGACGCGAGCAGTACTTC. As protein: CASSQEWSEDRGREQYF.